Shown below are 29 T cell receptor beta chains from a single sample sequenced in a study of tumor-infiltrating lymphocytes in localized non-small cell lung cancer. The method was immunoSEQ multiplex PCR; TCRdb's version includes in-frame clones alone and lacks a portion of them. The data hold about 16,000 clones, with roughly two thirds observed a single time. Sample: lung tumor tissue. The receptors shown here come from a human donor with non-small cell lung cancer.

This clone was detected a few times. The V and J genes are TRBV7-2 and TRBJ1-3; possible D gene TRBD1, 6 bases. The ends were cut back, 0 bases at V and 4 bases at J, with 7 bases in the middle. The CDR3 has 14 amino acids. The V gene's germline CDR1 is SGHTA and CDR2 FQGNSA. The CDR3 nucleotides are TGTGCCAGCAGCTTAGCGGGGGCCGGAAACACCATATATTTT. It codes for CASSLAGAGNTIYF. The full variable domain, in which reference TRBV7-2 and TRBJ1-3 provide the parts outside the CDR3, is GAGVSQSPSNKVTEKGKDVELRCDPISGHTALYWYRQSLGQGLEFLIYFQGNSAPDKSGLPSDRFSAERTGGSVSTLTIQRTQQEDSAVYLCASSLAGAGNTIYFGEGSWLTVV.

The V call is TRBV7-3, the J call TRBJ2-5; D uncertain. Germline-derived CDR1 and CDR2 are SGHTA and FQGTGA. Trimming stripped 0 bases from V and 4 bases from J, with 12 bases between. The CDR3 consists of 15 residues. CDR3: CASSLTAASRETQYF. CDR3 DNA: TGTGCCAGCAGCTTAACGGCTGCCAGCCGAGAGACCCAGTACTTC. The whole variable domain, filled in from reference TRBV7-3 and TRBJ2-5, reads GAGVSQTPSNKVTEKGKYVELRCDPISGHTALYWYRQSLGQGPEFLIYFQGTGAADDSGLPNDRFFAVRPEGSVSTLKIQRTERGDSAVYLCASSLTAASRETQYFGPGTRLLVL.

This chain links TRBV2 with TRBJ1-1; TRBD1 might be the D (6 bases). Trimming pared 7 bases from V and 4 bases from J, leaving 16 bases between. Germline loops: CDR1 SNHLY, CDR2 FYNNEI. CDR3 size: 14 residues. The CDR3 here is CASIRGGTSTEAFF. CDR3 in DNA: TGTGCCAGCATAAGGGGGGGGACGAGCACTGAAGCTTTCTTT.

The chain joins TRBV19 to TRBJ2-2, with 9 positions matching TRBD2. V lost 3 bases, J lost 5 bases, and 4 bases stayed unmatched. This CDR3 has 15 amino acids. Germline lookup yields CDR1 LNHDA and CDR2 SQIVND (reference sequence). CDR3 nucleotides: TGTGCCAGTAGTATCCGGCGGGGGGGAACCGGGGAGCTGTTTTTT. It yields the protein CASSIRRGGTGELFF.

This clone showed up just once. The chain joins TRBV7-9 to TRBJ2-5; D is possibly TRBD1 or TRBD2 (6 bases each). Trimming stripped 2 bases from V and 5 bases from J, with 9 bases between. Germline CDR1 reads SEHNR; CDR2 reads FQNEAQ (reference sequence). The CDR3 extends over 13 amino acids. The DNA for the CDR3 is TGTGCCAGCAGCTTAAAAGGGGGGGAGACCCAGTACTTC. This gives the protein CASSLKGGETQYF.

V and J are TRBV7-2 and TRBJ2-3; tentatively, D is TRBD2 (5 bases). CDR1 and CDR2 from the germline V gene are SGHTA and FQGNSA. V lost 2 bases to trimming and J lost 1 base, with 16 bases between them. The CDR3 totals 17 residues. Here the CDR3 reads CASSLSGLLAGTDTQYF. The CDR3 region has the DNA TGTGCCAGCAGCTTATCAGGACTCCTGGCGGGCACAGATACGCAGTATTTT.

The gene calls are TRBV30 and TRBJ1-1; D not resolved. From germline, CDR1 is GTSNPN and CDR2 SVGIG (reference sequence). The CDR3 spans 15 residues. Deletions cut 4 bases from V and 3 bases from J, with 18 bases between. The CDR3 DNA reads as TGTGCCTGGACCCCGGGAGGGTTTGCCTACACTGAAGCTTTCTTT. Its protein product is CAWTPGGFAYTEAFF.

This chain links TRBV29-1 with TRBJ2-2; D is undetermined. The germline V and J ends were trimmed by 5 bases and 3 bases, with 7 bases remaining between them. Germline CDR1 reads SQVTM; CDR2 reads ANQGSEA. This CDR3 comprises 12 residues. CDR3 protein: CSVPSYTGELFF. DNA of the CDR3: TGCAGCGTTCCGTCCTACACCGGGGAGCTGTTTTTT.

The V gene is TRBV19, the J gene TRBJ2-2; maybe TRBD2 (7 bases). Germline lookup yields CDR1 LNHDA and CDR2 SQIVND (reference sequence). Trimming took 8 bases from V and 3 from J, leaving 13 bases between them. This CDR3 contains 14 residues. The CDR3 DNA sequence: TGTGCCAGTGCGGGGAGGGGGGACACCGGGGAGCTGTTTTTT. Its translation is CASAGRGDTGELFF.

This chain uses TRBV4-1 with TRBJ1-6; the D is unclear. The V gene's germline CDR1 is MGHRA and CDR2 YSYEKL. This CDR3 is built from 15 residues. Trimming removed 2 bases from V and 7 bases from J, with 12 bases in between. The CDR3 here is CASSQTDIDNSPLHF. CDR3 in DNA: TGCGCCAGCAGCCAAACAGACATCGACAATTCACCCCTCCACTTT.

The rearrangement links TRBV6-1 to TRBJ1-1, with TRBD1 matching 12 bases. CDR1 is MNHNS, CDR2 SASEGT, per germline. V dropped 4 bases and J dropped 0; count of bases not matched to a gene: 6. This CDR3 spans 17 amino acids. CDR3 DNA: TGTGCCAGCAGTGTCCCCGGGACAGGGGGCATGAACACTGAAGCTTTCTTT. Its translation: CASSVPGTGGMNTEAFF.

The chain is built from TRBV9 and TRBJ2-2; D call uncertain. This CDR3 is 14 amino acids long. CDR1 and CDR2 (germline): SGDLS, YYNGEE. Trimming pared 2 bases from V and 6 bases from J, leaving 11 bases between. Here the CDR3 reads CASSVGIPPGELFF. The CDR3 DNA sequence: TGTGCCAGCAGCGTCGGCATACCTCCCGGGGAGCTGTTTTTT. The complete variable domain, with remaining parts taken from reference TRBV9 and TRBJ2-2, reads DSGVTQTPKHLITATGQRVTLRCSPRSGDLSVYWYQQSLDQGLQFLIQYYNGEERAKGNILERFSAQQFPDLHSELNLSSLELGDSALYFCASSVGIPPGELFFGEGSRLTVL.

The chain couples TRBV28 to TRBJ1-5, with D possibly matching TRBD1 (5 bases). Between the trimmed V and J ends, which lost 7 bases and 4 bases, there was a span of 14 bases. This CDR3 is built from 14 residues. Germline-derived CDR1 and CDR2 are MDHEN and SYDVKM. DNA for the CDR3: TGTGCCAGCATCTCCGGGGGGGGGAATCAGCCCCAGCATTTT. Encoded protein: CASISGGGNQPQHF.

This chain joins TRBV5-1 and TRBJ2-5; D is possibly TRBD1 (6 bases). V lost 0 bases, J lost 4 bases, and 22 bases lay in between. Germline V gene data show CDR1 as SGHRS and CDR2 as YFSETQ. The CDR3 has 18 amino acids. In nucleotides, the CDR3 is TGCGCCAGCAGCTTGGCCGCAGTTGGACAGCTCCAAGGAGAGACCCAGTACTTC. Amino acids: CASSLAAVGQLQGETQYF.

The chain recombines TRBV9 with TRBJ1-2; possible D gene TRBD1, 5 bases. The length of the CDR3 is 15 residues. Trimming removed 0 bases from V and 3 bases from J, with 12 bases in between. Germline CDR1 reads SGDLS; CDR2 reads YYNGEE. The CDR3 nucleotides read TGTGCCAGCAGCGTAGACGACGGGGGTCACTATGGCTACACCTTC. It translates to CASSVDDGGHYGYTF. Full variable domain (rest looked up from reference TRBV9 and TRBJ1-2): DSGVTQTPKHLITATGQRVTLRCSPRSGDLSVYWYQQSLDQGLQFLIQYYNGEERAKGNILERFSAQQFPDLHSELNLSSLELGDSALYFCASSVDDGGHYGYTFGSGTRLTVV.

About this clone: The junction and the germline gene differ at one end; a read error may be behind it. The chain uses TRBV28 and TRBJ2-7, with D possibly called TRBD1 or TRBD2 (6 bases each). Germline V gene sequence: CDR1 MDHEN, CDR2 SYDVKM. This CDR3 is 12 amino acids long. This chain's CDR3 is CASSPSGQGRHF. Written as DNA, the CDR3 is TGTGCCAGCAGCCCCTCCGGGCAGGGGAGGCACTTC.

This chain links TRBV6-6 with TRBJ2-1; D is undetermined. Germline CDR1 reads MNHNY; CDR2 reads SVGAGI (reference sequence). The ends were cut back, 5 bases at V and 6 bases at J, with 8 bases in the middle. This CDR3 is built from 12 residues. The CDR3 nucleotides are TGTGCCAGCAGTACGATCTCCAATGAGCAGTTCTTC. Translated: CASSTISNEQFF.

The chain is built from TRBV19 and TRBJ2-3; either TRBD1 or TRBD2 may fit D (7 bases each). The CDR3 length is 16 residues. The germline V and J ends were trimmed by 6 bases and 3 bases, with 19 bases remaining between them. Germline V gene lookup returns CDR1 LNHDA and CDR2 SQIVND (reference sequence). In nucleotides, the CDR3 is TGTGCCAGTAGCCTCGGGACAGCGGGATTGACAGATACGCAGTATTTT. Residues: CASSLGTAGLTDTQYF. Variable domain in full (rest from reference TRBV19 and TRBJ2-3): DGGITQSPKYLFRKEGQNVTLSCEQNLNHDAMYWYRQDPGQGLRLIYYSQIVNDFQKGDIAEGYSVSREKKESFPLTVTSAQKNPTAFYLCASSLGTAGLTDTQYFGPGTRLTVL.

The chain is built from TRBV28 and TRBJ1-1; TRBD1 might be the D (6 bases). CDR1 and CDR2 from the germline V gene are MDHEN and SYDVKM. The CDR3 spans 14 residues. V was trimmed by 7 bases and J by 3 bases, leaving 15 bases between them. The CDR3 DNA sequence: TGTGCCAGCACCTGGGGGGGGCGCGACACTGAAGCTTTCTTT. Its protein product is CASTWGGRDTEAFF.

A few counts support this clone. The chain couples TRBV28 to TRBJ1-5, with TRBD1 as a possible D gene (5 bases). V was trimmed by 3 bases and J by 5 bases, leaving 17 bases between them. The CDR3 spans 16 residues. Looked up from germline, CDR1 is MDHEN and CDR2 is SYDVKM. For the CDR3, the DNA is TGTGCCAGCAGTTTTTTCCGGGGGGAGGGAGATCAGCCCCAGCATTTT. Its translation is CASSFFRGEGDQPQHF.

The gene calls are TRBV2 and TRBJ2-2; 12 bases line up with TRBD2. Per germline, CDR1 SNHLY and CDR2 FYNNEI. V was pared by 8 bases and J by 2 bases, with 12 bases of the junction left unmatched. CDR3 length: 18 residues. CDR3 sequence: CASWGRLAGDLNTGELFF. In DNA form, the CDR3 reads TGTGCCAGCTGGGGTCGACTAGCGGGGGATTTAAACACCGGGGAGCTGTTTTTT. The full variable domain, with the rest looked up from reference TRBV2 and TRBJ2-2, is EPEVTQTPSHQVTQMGQEVILRCVPISNHLYFYWYRQILGQKVEFLVSFYNNEISEKSEIFDDQFSVERPDGSNFTLKIRSTKLEDSAMYFCASWGRLAGDLNTGELFFGEGSRLTVL.

This clone has only a few counts. The chain carries TRBV27 and TRBJ1-1; the match to TRBD1 covers 8 bases. Germline values: CDR1 MNHEY, CDR2 SMNVEV (reference sequence). CDR3 length equals 14 residues. V was pared by 2 bases and J by 3 bases, with 2 bases of the junction left unmatched. Written as DNA, the CDR3 is TGTGCCAGCAGTTTACGACAGGGGTACACTGAAGCTTTCTTT. It is translated as CASSLRQGYTEAFF.

The V call is TRBV5-1, the J call TRBJ2-3; 14 nucleotides match TRBD2. From germline, CDR1 is SGHRS and CDR2 YFSETQ. CDR3 size: 16 residues. Trimming cost V 0 bases and J 4 bases; bases outside gene matches: 1. Here the CDR3 reads CASSLGLAGGSDTQYF. DNA for the CDR3: TGCGCCAGCAGCTTGGGACTAGCGGGGGGGTCAGATACGCAGTATTTT.

The chain joins TRBV7-8 to TRBJ2-3; D not certain. The CDR3 length is 16 residues. Germline-derived CDR1 and CDR2 are SGHVS and FQNEAQ. V dropped 4 bases and J dropped 0 bases, with 14 bases sitting between them. This CDR3 is CASSSDTAASTDTQYF. In DNA, the CDR3 is TGTGCCAGCAGCTCCGACACAGCAGCTAGCACAGATACGCAGTATTTT.

The CDR3 DNA sequence: TGTGCCAGCAGCCAAGGGGAGAACACTGAAGCTTTCTTT. Protein sequence: CASSQGENTEAFF. The V and J genes are TRBV7-3 and TRBJ1-1, with TRBD1 as a possible D gene (5 bases). CDR1 and CDR2 (germline): SGHTA, FQGTGA. This CDR3 is built from 13 residues. Deletions cut 5 bases from V and 1 base from J, with 8 bases between.

This rearrangement joins TRBV4-1 to TRBJ1-4; D is ambiguous. This CDR3 is 15 amino acids long. CDR1 MGHRA and CDR2 YSYEKL come from the germline V gene. Trimming cost V 0 bases and J 6 bases, with 11 bases left between them. DNA of the CDR3: TGCGCCAGCAGCCAAGATAGACGGACCGATGAAAAACTGTTTTTT. It encodes CASSQDRRTDEKLFF.

The chain employs TRBV11-2 and TRBJ2-7; unclear D gene. The CDR3 extends over 15 amino acids. V was shortened by 2 bases and J by 1 base, with 12 bases between the two germline ends. Germline V gene data show CDR1 as SGHAT and CDR2 as FQNNGV. The CDR3 DNA reads TGTGCCAGCAGCTTATTTAGCTGGGGATCCTACGAGCAGTACTTC. This encodes CASSLFSWGSYEQYF.

The chain is built from TRBV7-9 and TRBJ2-3; TRBD1 might be the D (6 bases). Germline V gene lookup returns CDR1 SEHNR and CDR2 FQNEAQ (reference sequence). V was pared by 1 base and J by 2 bases, with 10 bases between. CDR3 length: 15 amino acids. DNA of the CDR3: TGTGCCAGCAGCTTAGTCGGGGACAACACAGATACGCAGTATTTT. It encodes CASSLVGDNTDTQYF.

CDR3 loop: CASSVSTGGSYGYTF. In DNA, the CDR3 is TGTGCCAGCAGTGTCTCGACAGGGGGCAGTTATGGCTACACCTTC. This chain uses TRBV6-1 with TRBJ1-2; 10 nucleotides match TRBD1. This CDR3 comprises 15 residues. The V segment lost 4 bases and the J segment 5 bases; nucleotides outside the gene matches: 7. Germline CDR1 is MNHNS and CDR2 is SASEGT.